What follows are 20 T cell receptor beta chains derived from one specimen sequenced in a study of liver allograft versus peripheral blood T cells. In the study overall: Intrahepatic T cell receptor repertoires from transplanted livers were compared against repertoires in recipients' peripheral blood.

TCRdb used MiXCR to reprocess the reads, holding one entry per CDR3 protein. The data show 2,000 or so distinct CDR3 sequences, 18% seen once. These receptors all stem from a human patient who had a liver transplant. Some T cells may have come from the graft donor.

As regards this clonotype: A read error may produce the germline difference seen at one junction end. This chain connects TRBV10-3 to TRBJ1-1; 7 nucleotides line up with TRBD1. From germline, CDR1 is ENHRY and CDR2 SYGVKD. CDR3 length: 15 residues. The chain's CDR3 is CATSQTGTVNSEAFF. The CDR3 DNA follows: TGTGCCACCAGTCAAACGGGGACAGTGAACTCTGAAGCTTTCTTT.

This clonotype counts as medium-sized. V is TRBV10-3 and J is TRBJ1-2, with a tentative D call TRBD1 (5 bases). Germline CDR1 reads ENHRY; CDR2 reads SYGVKD. Trimming stripped 4 bases from V and 2 bases from J, with 14 bases between. This CDR3 is 15 amino acids long. The CDR3 region is CAISASAGYNYGYTF. The CDR3 coding sequence is TGTGCCATCAGTGCTTCCGCAGGGTACAACTATGGCTACACCTTC.

This clonotype is deemed large. The gene calls are TRBV28 and TRBJ2-1; D is unresolved. V shed 1 base and J shed 13 bases, with 11 bases lying between them. The CDR3 covers 12 residues. The germline V gene encodes CDR1 MDHEN and CDR2 SYDVKM. CDR3 protein: CASSLFFPPQFF. CDR3 coding DNA: TGTGCCAGCAGTTTATTCTTTCCCCCCCAGTTCTTC.

The chain uses TRBV30 and TRBJ2-7; D gene ambiguous. Between the trimmed V and J ends, which lost 2 bases and 6 bases, there was a span of 14 bases. Per the germline V gene, CDR1 is GTSNPN and CDR2 is SVGIG (reference sequence). The CDR3 has 13 residues. CDR3 sequence (DNA): TGTGCCTGGAGTACACTGGGCTTCAGCGAGCAGTACTTC. Translation: CAWSTLGFSEQYF.

This clonotype was seen a handful of times. V and J are TRBV27 and TRBJ2-1, with D perhaps matching TRBD1 (5 bases). The ends were cut back, 6 bases at V and 5 bases at J, with 26 bases in the middle. The CDR3 consists of 18 residues. Germline loops: CDR1 MNHEY, CDR2 SMNVEV (reference sequence). CDR3 nucleotide sequence: TGTGCCAGCAGACCTTTTAGATCCGGCAGGGTGATCGACAATGAGCAGTTCTTC. Translating gives CASRPFRSGRVIDNEQFF.

Comment on this clonotype: A read error is the likely source, as a far larger clone sits one nucleotide away. This chain uses TRBV6-1 with TRBJ2-1; possible D gene TRBD1, 5 bases. Looked up from germline, CDR1 is MNHNS and CDR2 is SASEGT. This CDR3 spans 19 amino acids. V lost 6 bases and J lost 4, with 28 bases in between. Here the CDR3 reads CASRSPAGKKGFLYNEQFF. In DNA form, the CDR3 reads TGTGCCAGCAGATCCCCGGCAGGGAAGAAGGGATTTCTTTACAATGAGCAGTTCTTC.

The rearrangement uses TRBV12-3 or TRBV12-4 and TRBJ1-1; D gene ambiguous. V lost 6 bases, J lost 6 bases, and 26 bases lay in between. The CDR3 covers 17 residues. CDR3 protein: CASSTDPGPQLPAEAFF. The CDR3 bases are TGTGCCAGCAGCACCGACCCCGGCCCACAGCTACCCGCTGAAGCTTTCTTT.

The sample holds one count of this clonotype. Given a much more abundant clone one base away, this may be a read error. V usage is TRBV5-6 and J usage is TRBJ1-2; D may be TRBD1 (6 bases). Germline CDR1 SGHDT, CDR2 YYEEEE. There are 13 residues in the CDR3. The CDR3 bases are TGTGCCAGCAGCCGACAGGACTCCTATGTCTACACCTTC. Translating gives CASSRQDSYVYTF. Full variable domain (remainder filled in from reference TRBV5-6 and TRBJ1-2): DAGVTQSPTHLIKTRGQQVTLRCSPKSGHDTVSWYQQALGQGPQFIFQYYEEEERQRGNFPDRFSGHQFPNYSSELNVNALLLGDSALYLCASSRQDSYVYTFGSGTRLTVV.

Comments on this clonotype: A read error may explain this, as a much larger clone is one base away. The V gene is TRBV6-1, the J gene TRBJ2-7; 11 bases agree with TRBD1. The CDR3 is made up of 16 amino acids. Germline CDR1 MNHNS, CDR2 SASEGT. V trimming: 2 bases; J trimming: 7 bases; junction bases outside the gene matches: 10. The CDR3 sequence is CASSERGQGAANEQYF. CDR3 coding DNA: TGTGCCAGCAGTGAAAGAGGACAGGGGGCCGCCAATGAGCAGTACTTC.

This clonotype is labeled as medium-sized. The J gene is TRBJ1-1, the V gene TRBV15; D remains unclear. V was cut by 0 bases and J by 4 bases, with 6 bases left in between. This CDR3 contains 13 residues. In germline, CDR1 is LNHNV, CDR2 YYDKDF (reference sequence). In DNA form, the CDR3 reads TGTGCCACCAGCAGAGATCTAAGCACTGAAGCTTTCTTT. Encoded protein: CATSRDLSTEAFF.

This clonotype showed up just a few times. The rearrangement links TRBV27 to TRBJ2-3; TRBD2 matches at 10 bases. The CDR3 contains 15 residues. V trimming: 5 bases; J trimming: 3 bases; junction bases outside the gene matches: 5. Per the germline V gene, CDR1 is MNHEY and CDR2 is SMNVEV (reference sequence). DNA for the CDR3: TGTGCCAGCAGTCAGCGGGAGGGCCGAACAGATACGCAGTATTTT. Its translation is CASSQREGRTDTQYF.

This clonotype is medium-sized within its sample. The V call is TRBV5-4, the J call TRBJ1-1, with D perhaps TRBD1 (5 bases). The CDR3 contains 13 residues. Per the germline V gene, CDR1 is SGHNT and CDR2 is YYREEE (reference sequence). The V and J ends lost 1 base and 5 bases respectively, with 9 bases between them. CDR3 nucleotides: TGTGCCAGCAGCTTGTCAGGGTTTACTGAAGCTTTCTTT. Its protein is CASSLSGFTEAFF.

In its sample, this clonotype ranks as medium-sized. The V call is TRBV19, the J call TRBJ1-5; TRBD1 matches 7 bases. Germline V gives CDR1 LNHDA, CDR2 SQIVND (reference sequence). V trimming: 3 bases; J trimming: 6 bases; junction bases outside the gene matches: 5. This CDR3 has 14 residues. The CDR3: CASSIRDRSQPQHF. The CDR3 coding sequence is TGTGCCAGTAGTATTCGGGACAGATCTCAGCCCCAGCATTTT. The full variable domain, in which reference TRBV19 and TRBJ1-5 provide the parts outside the CDR3, is DGGITQSPKYLFRKEGQNVTLSCEQNLNHDAMYWYRQDPGQGLRLIYYSQIVNDFQKGDIAEGYSVSREKKESFPLTVTSAQKNPTAFYLCASSIRDRSQPQHFGDGTRLSIL.

This clonotype is categorized as medium-sized (0.01 to 0.1%). This chain uses TRBV27 with TRBJ2-7; possible D gene TRBD2, 6 bases. V was trimmed by 0 bases and J by 3 bases, leaving 9 bases between them. From germline, CDR1 is MNHEY and CDR2 SMNVEV (reference sequence). This CDR3 region has 14 residues. The CDR3 DNA follows: TGTGCCAGCAGTTTATCTGCGGGAAACTACGAGCAGTACTTC. Translating gives CASSLSAGNYEQYF.

This clonotype was detected a few times. V gene TRBV5-4 combines with J gene TRBJ1-2; D possibly corresponds to TRBD1 (5 bases). CDR1 and CDR2 from the germline V gene are SGHNT and YYREEE (reference sequence). V dropped 0 bases and J dropped 0 bases, with 9 bases sitting between them. The CDR3 sequence is 15 residues long. The CDR3 loop is CASSLGDGANYGYTF. The CDR3 DNA sequence: TGTGCCAGCAGCTTGGGGGACGGAGCTAACTATGGCTACACCTTC.

The CDR3 loop is CASSLSSGGQPQHF. In nucleotides, the CDR3 is TGTGCCAGCAGTCTCTCCTCGGGGGGTCAGCCCCAGCATTTT. The chain links TRBV27 to TRBJ1-5; TRBD1 might be the D (5 bases). The V end was cut by 5 bases, the J end by 6 bases, with 14 bases between. CDR1 is MNHEY and CDR2 is SMNVEV in the germline V gene (reference sequence). This CDR3 region has 14 residues.

A note on this clonotype: This may arise from a read error, as a much more abundant clone is one base away. V usage is TRBV7-9 and J usage is TRBJ2-3; 7 bases fit TRBD1. The CDR3 runs 13 residues. V lost 6 bases, J lost 4 bases, and 4 bases stayed unmatched. Germline assignment: CDR1 SEHNR and CDR2 FQNEAQ (reference sequence). In nucleotides, the CDR3 is TGTGCCAGCAGTAGGGGGCGATCAGATACGCAGTATTTT. This translates into CASSRGRSDTQYF. The full variable domain, its missing parts supplied by reference TRBV7-9 and TRBJ2-3, is DTGVSQNPRHKITKRGQNVTFRCDPISEHNRLYWYRQTLGQGPEFLTYFQNEAQLEKSRLLSDRFSAERPKGSFSTLEIQRTEQGDSAMYLCASSRGRSDTQYFGPGTRLTVL.

Concerning this clonotype itself: This could be a read error, since a much larger clone is one nucleotide away. This rearrangement joins TRBV6-5 to TRBJ1-6; possible D gene TRBD1, 5 bases. This CDR3 contains 15 residues. In germline, CDR1 is MNHEY, CDR2 SVGAGI. The V and J ends lost 1 base and 9 bases respectively, with 13 bases between them. In DNA form, the CDR3 reads TGTGCCAGCAGTTACTTTCCAGGGAGGAGTTCACCCCTCCACTTT. This sequence encodes CASSYFPGRSSPLHF.

A remark on this clonotype: A much more abundant neighbour one base away suggests this may be a read error. The chain couples TRBV13 to TRBJ1-1; TRBD1 matches 7 bases. The CDR3 totals 15 residues. The trim removed 7 bases at V and 5 bases at J, leaving 13 bases unmatched. CDR1 and CDR2 (germline): PRHDT, FYEKMQ (reference sequence). The CDR3 is CASNALGRGRTEAFF. CDR3 nucleotide sequence: TGTGCCAGCAACGCCCTGGGGAGGGGGCGAACTGAAGCTTTCTTT.

By proportion, this clonotype is medium-sized (0.01 to 0.1%). The chain links TRBV19 to TRBJ1-1; 9 nucleotides align to TRBD1. CDR1 and CDR2 (germline): LNHDA, SQIVND (reference sequence). The CDR3 totals 17 residues. With 5 bases clipped from V and 4 bases from J, the junction kept 14 bases outside the gene matches. CDR3 sequence (DNA): TGTGCCAGTAGTCACAGGGGGCATAACCCCCTGGGCACTGAAGCTTTCTTT. Its translation is CASSHRGHNPLGTEAFF.